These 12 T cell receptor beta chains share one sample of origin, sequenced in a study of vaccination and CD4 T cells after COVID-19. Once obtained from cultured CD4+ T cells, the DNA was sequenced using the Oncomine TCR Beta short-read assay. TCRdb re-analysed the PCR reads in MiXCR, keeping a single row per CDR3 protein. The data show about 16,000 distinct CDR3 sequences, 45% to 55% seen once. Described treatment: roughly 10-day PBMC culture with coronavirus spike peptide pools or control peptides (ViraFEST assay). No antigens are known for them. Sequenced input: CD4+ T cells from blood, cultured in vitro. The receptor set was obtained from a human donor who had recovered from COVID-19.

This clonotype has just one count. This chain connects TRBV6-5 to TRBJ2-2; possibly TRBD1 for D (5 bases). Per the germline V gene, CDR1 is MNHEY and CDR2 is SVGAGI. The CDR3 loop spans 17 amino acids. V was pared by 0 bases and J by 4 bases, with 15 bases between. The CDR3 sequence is CASSYSAGLALTGELFF. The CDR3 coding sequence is TGTGCCAGCAGTTACTCCGCAGGGCTGGCACTCACCGGGGAGCTGTTTTTT.

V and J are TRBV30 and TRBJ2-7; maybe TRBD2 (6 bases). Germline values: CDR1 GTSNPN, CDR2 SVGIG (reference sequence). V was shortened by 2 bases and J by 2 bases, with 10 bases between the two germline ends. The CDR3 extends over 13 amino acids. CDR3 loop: CAWSRDSPYEQYF. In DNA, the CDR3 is TGTGCCTGGAGTAGGGACTCACCCTACGAGCAGTACTTC.

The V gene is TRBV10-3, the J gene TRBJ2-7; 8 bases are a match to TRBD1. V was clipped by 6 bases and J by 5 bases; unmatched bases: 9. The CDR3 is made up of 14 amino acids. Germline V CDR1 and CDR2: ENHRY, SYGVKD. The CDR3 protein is CAISNRGNLDEQYF. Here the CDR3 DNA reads TGTGCCATCAGCAACAGGGGGAATCTCGACGAGCAGTACTTC.

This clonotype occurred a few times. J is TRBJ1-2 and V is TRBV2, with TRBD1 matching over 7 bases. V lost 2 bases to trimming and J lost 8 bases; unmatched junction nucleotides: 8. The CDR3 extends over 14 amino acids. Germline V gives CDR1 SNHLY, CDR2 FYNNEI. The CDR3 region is CASSERQGKGGYTF. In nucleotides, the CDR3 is TGTGCCAGCAGTGAAAGACAGGGTAAAGGAGGCTACACCTTC.

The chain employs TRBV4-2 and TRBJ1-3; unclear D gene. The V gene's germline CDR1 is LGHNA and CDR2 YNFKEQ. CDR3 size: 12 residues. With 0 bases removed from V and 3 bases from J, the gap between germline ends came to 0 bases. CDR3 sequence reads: CASSQDGNTIYF. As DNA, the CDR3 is TGTGCCAGCAGCCAAGATGGAAACACCATATATTTT.

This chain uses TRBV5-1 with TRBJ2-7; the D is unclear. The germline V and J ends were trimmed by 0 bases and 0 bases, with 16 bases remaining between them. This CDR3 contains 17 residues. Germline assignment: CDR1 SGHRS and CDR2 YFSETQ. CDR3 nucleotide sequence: TGCGCCAGCAGCTTGGGAGGCGAAGGCCCCAGCTCCTACGAGCAGTACTTC. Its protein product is CASSLGGEGPSSYEQYF.

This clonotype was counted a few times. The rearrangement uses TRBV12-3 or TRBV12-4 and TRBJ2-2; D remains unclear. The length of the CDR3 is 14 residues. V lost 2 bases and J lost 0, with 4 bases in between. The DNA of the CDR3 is TGTGCCAGCAGTTTATCAGCGAACACCGGGGAGCTGTTTTTT. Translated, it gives CASSLSANTGELFF.

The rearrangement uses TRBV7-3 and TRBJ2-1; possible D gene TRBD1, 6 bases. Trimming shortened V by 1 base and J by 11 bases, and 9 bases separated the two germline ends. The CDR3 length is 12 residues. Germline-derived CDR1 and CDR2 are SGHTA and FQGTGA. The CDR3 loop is CASSLNREKQFF. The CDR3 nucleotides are TGTGCCAGCAGCTTAAACAGGGAAAAGCAGTTCTTC.

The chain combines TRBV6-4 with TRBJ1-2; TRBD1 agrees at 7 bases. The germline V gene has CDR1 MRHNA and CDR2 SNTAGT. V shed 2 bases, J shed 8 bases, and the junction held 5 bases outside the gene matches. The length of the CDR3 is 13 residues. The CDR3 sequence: CASSDQTGKGYTF. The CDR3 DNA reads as TGTGCCAGCAGTGACCAGACAGGGAAAGGCTACACCTTC.

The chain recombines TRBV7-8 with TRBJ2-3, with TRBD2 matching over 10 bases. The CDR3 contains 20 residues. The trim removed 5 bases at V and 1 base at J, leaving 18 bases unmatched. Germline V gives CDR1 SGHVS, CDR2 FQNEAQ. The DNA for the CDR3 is TGTGCCAGCAGCCTACGAAGGACTAGCGGTCTCAGCAGGGGCACAGATACGCAGTATTTT. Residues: CASSLRRTSGLSRGTDTQYF.

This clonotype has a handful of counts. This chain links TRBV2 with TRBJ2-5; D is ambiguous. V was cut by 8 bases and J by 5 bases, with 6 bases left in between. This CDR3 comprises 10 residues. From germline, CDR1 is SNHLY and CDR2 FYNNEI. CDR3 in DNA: TGTGCCAGCCAGCAGGAGACCCAGTACTTC. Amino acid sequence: CASQQETQYF.

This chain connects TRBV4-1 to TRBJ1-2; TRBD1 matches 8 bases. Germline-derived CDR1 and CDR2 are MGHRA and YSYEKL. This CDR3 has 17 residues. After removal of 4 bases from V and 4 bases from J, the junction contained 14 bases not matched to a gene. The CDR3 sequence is CASSPLWTGTGPYGYTF. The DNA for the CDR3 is TGCGCCAGCAGCCCATTGTGGACAGGGACGGGCCCCTATGGCTACACCTTC.